This TCR beta chain was sequenced for a study of metastatic and nonmetastatic thyroid tumors. MiXCR reprocessed the PCR reads for TCRdb. The table shows some 55,000 clones, with 20% to 25% occurring only once. The germline gives CDR1 DFQATT, CDR2 SNEGSKA (reference sequence). This CDR3 has 16 amino acids. The entire patient cohort was treatment-naive prior to thyroid surgery. With regard to this clone: One end of the junction fails to match germline, which may point to a read error.

This TCR was recovered from a female donor with papillary thyroid cancer or a benign thyroid nodule (not recorded which). Some clones in this sample may be carry-over from other donors' samples. Sample: blood. The chain carries TRBV20-1 and TRBJ2-1, with a possible D match to TRBD2 (6 bases). The CDR3 bases are TGCAGTGCTAGTGGTCACGGGACTGACGATTACAGTGAGCAGTTCTTC. It translates to CSASGHGTDDYSEQFF.